A single sample is the source of the 32 T cell receptor beta chains below, sequenced in a study of blood T cell repertoires in COVID-19. Sequencing was performed with immunoSEQ multiplex PCR; in TCRdb, only in-frame clones are kept and a portion is missing. The sample lists fewer than 200,000 clones, approximately 80% occurring once. Sequenced sample: peripheral blood. The receptors originated from a man in his sixties with acute or convalescent COVID-19.

This clone was seen only once. V usage is TRBV10-3 and J usage is TRBJ2-7; 7 nucleotides match TRBD1. Germline assignment: CDR1 ENHRY and CDR2 SYGVKD. With V trimmed by 5 bases and J by 6 bases, 13 bases remained unmatched. This CDR3 region has 15 residues. This CDR3 reads CAISTDVAKGAEQYF. CDR3 bases: TGTGCCATCAGTACGGACGTAGCGAAGGGGGCCGAGCAGTACTTC.

The chain is built from TRBV5-6 and TRBJ2-7; D might be TRBD1 (6 bases). V lost 5 bases, J lost 3 bases, and 15 bases lay in between. Germline values: CDR1 SGHDT, CDR2 YYEEEE. The CDR3 covers 14 residues. The CDR3 here is CASSPGTSLYEQYF. The CDR3 DNA follows: TGTGCCAGCAGTCCCGGGACATCTCTCTACGAGCAGTACTTC.

The chain joins TRBV24-1 to TRBJ2-3; 9 positions agree with TRBD1. V lost 10 bases and J lost 2; bases outside the gene matches: 6. The germline CDR1 and CDR2 sequences are KGHDR and SFDVKD. CDR3 length equals 14 residues. The CDR3 reads CATGRDRDTDTQYF. CDR3 bases: TGTGCCACGGGACGGGACAGGGACACAGATACGCAGTATTTT.

The rearrangement uses TRBV14 and TRBJ1-1; no clear D. Germline V CDR1 and CDR2: SGHDN, FVKESK. Trimming took 0 bases from V and 0 from J, leaving 20 bases between them. The length of the CDR3 is 19 residues. CDR3 nucleotides: TGTGCCAGCAGCCAAGAATCAGAGCTCGGGTGGCATCTGAACACTGAAGCTTTCTTT. It translates to CASSQESELGWHLNTEAFF. Together with reference TRBV14 and TRBJ1-1, the CDR3 gives the full variable domain: EAGVTQFPSHSVIEKGQTVTLRCDPISGHDNLYWYRRVMGKEIKFLLHFVKESKQDESGMPNNRFLAERTGGTYSTLKVQPAELEDSGVYFCASSQESELGWHLNTEAFFGQGTRLTVV.

The CDR3 DNA reads TGTGCCAGCAGCTCAGGGACAGATACGCAGTATTTT. Protein sequence: CASSSGTDTQYF. The chain combines TRBV7-3 with TRBJ2-3; TRBD1 might be the D (5 bases). This CDR3 comprises 12 residues. Trimming left V 4 bases short and J 3 bases short, with 5 bases between. The germline V gene encodes CDR1 SGHTA and CDR2 FQGTGA. Looking up the rest from reference TRBV7-3 and TRBJ2-3 gives the full variable domain: GAGVSQTPSNKVTEKGKYVELRCDPISGHTALYWYRQSLGQGPEFLIYFQGTGAADDSGLPNDRFFAVRPEGSVSTLKIQRTERGDSAVYLCASSSGTDTQYFGPGTRLTVL.

V usage is TRBV2 and J usage is TRBJ1-5; D call uncertain. Germline V gene lookup returns CDR1 SNHLY and CDR2 FYNNEI. V was shortened by 1 base and J by 8 bases, with 6 bases between the two germline ends. This CDR3 has 12 amino acids. CDR3 loop: CASSEGLEPQHF. For the CDR3, the DNA is TGTGCCAGCAGTGAAGGGTTAGAGCCCCAGCATTTT.

The chain links TRBV28 to TRBJ2-5, with D possibly being TRBD1 (5 bases). Trimming cost V 6 bases and J 1 base, with 12 bases left between them. The CDR3 runs 14 residues. CDR1 MDHEN and CDR2 SYDVKM come from the germline V gene. The CDR3 DNA reads as TGTGCCAGCAGCATAGACAGCTTCCAAGAGACCCAGTACTTC. It encodes CASSIDSFQETQYF.

This clone was detected a few times. The gene calls are TRBV29-1 and TRBJ2-7; possibly TRBD2 for D (7 bases). The V end was cut by 5 bases, the J end by 6 bases, with 23 bases between. CDR1 and CDR2 (germline): SQVTM, ANQGSEA. This CDR3 contains 15 residues. The CDR3 sequence: CSVIRRLEGGSEQYF. CDR3 nucleotide sequence: TGCAGCGTTATTCGTCGGTTGGAGGGGGGGAGCGAGCAGTACTTC.

CDR3 bases: TGTGCCTGGACTCGACAAGGGGGCGTTGACACTGAAGCTTTCTTT. It encodes CAWTRQGGVDTEAFF. The V gene is TRBV30, the J gene TRBJ1-1; TRBD1 matches at 7 bases. The CDR3 runs to 15 residues. V shed 4 bases and J 3 bases; nucleotides not matched to a gene: 11. Germline V lookup: CDR1 GTSNPN, CDR2 SVGIG (reference sequence).

The chain joins TRBV12-3 or TRBV12-4 to TRBJ1-5; D is unclear. This CDR3 contains 12 residues. Trimming took 6 bases from V and 5 from J, leaving 8 bases between them. The CDR3: CASSANYQPQHF. CDR3 nucleotide sequence: TGTGCCAGCAGCGCCAACTATCAGCCCCAGCATTTT.

This chain joins TRBV3-1 (or the pseudogene TRBV3-2) and TRBJ1-4; TRBD1 agrees at 9 bases. Germline values: CDR1 LGHDT, CDR2 YNNKEL (reference sequence). V lost 3 bases and J lost 6; bases outside the gene matches: 8. The CDR3 extends over 16 amino acids. CDR3 loop: CASSHSNRGRYEKLFF. The DNA of the CDR3 is TGTGCCAGCAGCCACTCTAACAGGGGGCGTTATGAAAAACTGTTTTTT.

The rearrangement joins TRBV5-6 to TRBJ1-1; the D gene is possibly TRBD1 (5 bases). Trimming stripped 4 bases from V and 1 base from J, with 8 bases between. The CDR3 is 13 residues long. CDR1 is SGHDT and CDR2 is YYEEEE in the germline V gene. The chain's CDR3 is CASSNTGNTEAFF. CDR3 bases: TGTGCCAGCAGCAATACAGGGAACACTGAAGCTTTCTTT.

V gene TRBV11-2 combines with J gene TRBJ1-4; 7 nucleotides agree with TRBD1. Unmatched junction bases numbered 7, after V lost 4 bases and J lost 5 bases. The CDR3 covers 15 residues. CDR1 is SGHAT, CDR2 FQNNGV, per germline. CDR3: CASSSNLQGNEKLFF. The DNA for the CDR3 is TGTGCCAGCAGCTCCAATCTACAGGGGAATGAAAAACTGTTTTTT.

The chain combines TRBV2 with TRBJ2-7; 11 bases align to TRBD2. The CDR3 totals 15 residues. Germline V lookup: CDR1 SNHLY, CDR2 FYNNEI. With 3 bases clipped from V and 9 bases from J, the junction kept 10 bases outside the gene matches. In DNA, the CDR3 is TGTGCCAGCAGTGAGGGACTAGCGGCCATCTATGGGCAGTACTTC. As protein: CASSEGLAAIYGQYF.

This sequence joins TRBV28 and TRBJ1-4; 9 bases agree with TRBD1. Germline lookup yields CDR1 MDHEN and CDR2 SYDVKM. The CDR3 length is 14 residues. V shed 6 bases, J shed 8 bases, and the junction held 7 bases outside the gene matches. CDR3 in amino acids: CASRRGQGGEKLFF. For the CDR3, the DNA is TGTGCCAGCAGACGGGGACAGGGAGGAGAAAAACTGTTTTTT.

This clone was counted only a few times. V usage is TRBV7-2 and J usage is TRBJ2-7; TRBD2 is a possible D gene (6 bases). The V gene lost 3 bases and the J gene lost 0 bases, with 12 bases spanning the gap. The CDR3 length is 15 residues. Germline-derived CDR1 and CDR2 are SGHTA and FQGNSA. This CDR3 reads CASSFDGGTSYEQYF. DNA of the CDR3: TGTGCCAGCAGCTTTGACGGGGGAACCTCCTACGAGCAGTACTTC. Together with reference TRBV7-2 and TRBJ2-7, the CDR3 gives the full variable domain: GAGVSQSPSNKVTEKGKDVELRCDPISGHTALYWYRQSLGQGLEFLIYFQGNSAPDKSGLPSDRFSAERTGGSVSTLTIQRTQQEDSAVYLCASSFDGGTSYEQYFGPGTRLTVT.

This clone was detected ten times or more. This sample also contains other DNA sequences that code for the same CDR3. The chain recombines TRBV18 with TRBJ1-4, with TRBD1 identical over 7 bases. The CDR3 has 14 amino acids. Trimming removed 3 bases from V and 8 bases from J; junction bases left unmatched: 6. Germline values: CDR1 KGHSH, CDR2 LQKENI. The CDR3 region has the DNA TGTGCCAGCTCACCTAGGGGGCCGAGAGAAAAACTGTTTTTT. Translating gives CASSPRGPREKLFF.

This clone has a single count. This rearrangement joins TRBV4-3 to TRBJ1-1, with no clear D. The CDR3 is 15 amino acids. CDR1 LGHNA and CDR2 YSLEER come from the germline V gene. Trimming took 0 bases from V and 7 from J, leaving 15 bases between them. The DNA of the CDR3 is TGCGCCAGCAGCCAAGAATTAGGGCCAGCGGGTGAAGCTTTCTTT. Translated, it gives CASSQELGPAGEAFF.

In its sample, this clone was seen a few times. The chain couples TRBV5-6 to TRBJ2-5; 8 bases are a match to TRBD1. The CDR3 sequence is 16 residues long. After removal of 0 bases from V and 3 bases from J, the junction contained 7 bases not matched to a gene. CDR1 and CDR2 from the germline V gene are SGHDT and YYEEEE. CDR3 residues: CASSLGYRGEEETQYF. The CDR3 DNA reads TGTGCCAGCAGCTTGGGTTACAGGGGGGAGGAAGAGACCCAGTACTTC.

The J gene is TRBJ2-5, the V gene TRBV9; D is perhaps TRBD2 (5 bases). The ends were cut back, 7 bases at V and 2 bases at J, with 18 bases in the middle. The CDR3 totals 15 residues. Germline V gene data show CDR1 as SGDLS and CDR2 as YYNGEE. CDR3 sequence (DNA): TGTGCCAGCGGCCCGTACGGGGAGCCACAAGAGACCCAGTACTTC. Its translation: CASGPYGEPQETQYF.

The CDR3 DNA sequence: TGTGCCAGCAGTTCAGTGAACTATGGCTACACCTTC. Amino acid sequence: CASSSVNYGYTF. The chain has TRBV12-3 or TRBV12-4 and TRBJ1-2; D gene uncertain. The CDR3 consists of 12 residues. Between the trimmed V and J ends, which lost 4 bases and 2 bases, there was a span of 5 bases.

This chain links TRBV6-5 with TRBJ1-1; 7 bases agree with TRBD1. CDR3 length: 12 amino acids. CDR1 is MNHEY and CDR2 is SVGAGI in the germline V gene. Trimming took 7 bases from V and 11 from J; bases not matched to a gene: 10. DNA of the CDR3: TGTGCCAGCATCTCAGGGGGATTGGTGGCTTTCTTT. This translates into CASISGGLVAFF.

The rearrangement links TRBV4-2 to TRBJ2-7; no clear D. The length of the CDR3 is 13 residues. The germline V gene encodes CDR1 LGHNA and CDR2 YNFKEQ. V was trimmed by 0 bases and J by 4 bases, leaving 7 bases between them. This chain's CDR3 is CASSQDLEYEQYF. Here the CDR3 DNA reads TGTGCCAGCAGCCAAGATCTAGAGTACGAGCAGTACTTC.

This rearrangement joins TRBV6-5 to TRBJ2-2; 8 positions match TRBD1. The germline CDR1 and CDR2 sequences are MNHEY and SVGAGI. The junction had 5 bases not matched to a gene; V was cut back by 5 bases and J by 3 bases. The CDR3 is made up of 15 amino acids. The CDR3 DNA sequence: TGTGCCAGCAGTCTCCAGACAGGGGACACCGGGGAGCTGTTTTTT. Translated: CASSLQTGDTGELFF.

This clone was recorded only once. The rearrangement joins TRBV15 to TRBJ1-1; no firm D call. The CDR3 loop spans 15 amino acids. V was clipped by 1 base and J by 3 bases, with 12 bases between them. Germline V lookup: CDR1 LNHNV, CDR2 YYDKDF (reference sequence). CDR3 DNA: TGTGCCACCAGCAGAGGCCCCAATCGAGACACTGAAGCTTTCTTT. Protein product: CATSRGPNRDTEAFF.

The V call is TRBV19, the J call TRBJ2-1, with TRBD2 matching over 16 bases. Germline-derived CDR1 and CDR2 are LNHDA and SQIVND (reference sequence). The ends lost 5 bases at V and 7 bases at J; junction bases unmatched: 2. The CDR3 consists of 15 residues. In DNA form, the CDR3 reads TGTGCCAGTAGTCTGGGACTAGCGGGGGGGAATGAGCAGTTCTTC. Its protein is CASSLGLAGGNEQFF.

The rearrangement joins TRBV4-1 to TRBJ2-2, with 9 positions matching TRBD2. Germline V gene sequence: CDR1 MGHRA, CDR2 YSYEKL. This CDR3 is built from 15 residues. V dropped 4 bases and J dropped 3; count of bases not matched to a gene: 3. The CDR3 coding sequence is TGCGCCAGCAGCCTAAGCGGGGGGTACACCGGGGAGCTGTTTTTT. Translation: CASSLSGGYTGELFF.

This clone was detected only a few times. This chain joins TRBV6-1 and TRBJ2-5; D perhaps matches TRBD1 (6 bases). Trimming stripped 1 base from V and 4 bases from J, with 16 bases between. The V gene's germline CDR1 is MNHNS and CDR2 SASEGT. The CDR3 sequence is 16 residues long. This CDR3 reads CASSEGARTAGETQYF. The CDR3 nucleotides are TGTGCCAGCAGTGAAGGGGCCCGGACAGCCGGAGAGACCCAGTACTTC.

The chain carries TRBV7-2 and TRBJ1-4; 7 bases are shared with TRBD1. The CDR3 is 14 residues long. Germline values: CDR1 SGHTA, CDR2 FQGNSA. V lost 5 bases to trimming and J lost 7 bases; unmatched junction nucleotides: 7. The CDR3 loop is CASSTGQRSEKLFF. The CDR3 DNA follows: TGTGCCAGCAGCACGGGACAGCGCTCTGAAAAACTGTTTTTT.

The rearrangement joins TRBV1 to TRBJ1-1; the DNA was not used to check the table's D call, TRBD1. TRBV1 is labeled a pseudogene. This CDR3 is built from 15 residues. The CDR3 loop reads CTSSQDRGLNTEAFF. The CDR3 DNA reads TGCACCAGCAGCCAAGACAGGGGTTTGAACACTGAAGCTTTCTTT.

This clone appeared a few times. The chain joins TRBV3-1 (or the pseudogene TRBV3-2) to TRBJ1-1; 10 bases line up with TRBD1. Trimming took 1 base from V and 8 from J; bases not matched to a gene: 1. This CDR3 is 13 amino acids long. Germline V CDR1 and CDR2: LGHDT, YNNKEL (reference sequence). This CDR3 reads CASSQGTGGEAFF. CDR3 DNA: TGTGCCAGCAGCCAAGGGACAGGGGGAGAAGCTTTCTTT.

V usage is TRBV6-6 and J usage is TRBJ1-2; unclear D gene. V lost 5 bases to trimming and J lost 5 bases, with 12 bases between them. The CDR3 totals 13 residues. Per germline, CDR1 MNHNY and CDR2 SVGAGI (reference sequence). The DNA of the CDR3 is TGTGCCAGCAGTACCCTCGAGGGTTATGGCTACACCTTC. Translation gives CASSTLEGYGYTF.